This T cell receptor beta chain is drawn from a study of cytomegalovirus exposure and HLA in healthy donors. The CDR3 runs 14 residues. V lost 4 bases, J lost 8 bases, and 16 bases lay in between. Germline CDR1 SGHRS, CDR2 YFSETQ. Overall study findings and caveats: Later, an analysis found that TCR clusters from the first cohort tended to co-occur in the 120 validation repertoires. Cytomegalovirus-associated TCR beta chains were listed, numbering around 150.

The donors were part of the approximately 130-subject validation cohort, which stood apart from the roughly 730-subject first cohort. TCRdb's copy holds only in-frame clones and misses some; the assay was immunoSEQ multiplex PCR. The table lists around 120,000 clones, about 87% of them singletons. Concerning this clone itself: Its matching antigen is unknown.

This sequence was found in a woman younger than 30 in good health and CMV-seronegative. Sequenced: PBMCs. The chain is built from TRBV5-1 and TRBJ2-1; possibly TRBD2 for D (6 bases). The CDR3 nucleotides are TGCGCCAGCAGCCCGGGACTTTCGAGGGATGAGCAGTTCTTC. It specifies CASSPGLSRDEQFF.